This entry lists 30 T cell receptor beta chains sequenced from one sample in a study of beta chain features in type 1 diabetes listed by TCRdb under 2018. Library prep was done by the immunoSEQ multiplex PCR assay. The entire isolated RNA was reverse transcribed using the High Capacity cDNA Reverse Transcription Kit, and thus expressed TCRB transcripts were sequenced. Imported from immuneACCESS, the table was reduced by TCRdb to in-frame sequences with V and J called. These copies leave out some clones; in studies compared against another copy, an unresolved V gene accounts for under half, and the cause of the remainder is not known. Here the sample has some 500,000 clones; 10% to 12% occur a single time. Around 0.05% of the sample comes from the top ten. The sample comprised naive CD4+ T cells from blood. Explained via the paper, the cell subset or site label denotes: true naive CD4+ T cells. The receptors shown here come from a young woman in good health.

The chain couples TRBV25-1 to TRBJ2-3; a weak D match, TRBD1 (5 bases). CDR1 is MGHDK, CDR2 SYGVNS, per germline. The CDR3 is 14 amino acids. Trimming took off 6 bases at V and 0 bases at J, with 10 bases between the two ends. The CDR3 DNA reads TGTGCCAGCAGGGGGCAGGCTAGCACAGATACGCAGTATTTT. This codes for CASRGQASTDTQYF.

This clone showed up just a few times. The rearrangement links TRBV7-2 to TRBJ1-3; 10 positions agree with TRBD1. The CDR3 contains 15 residues. With V trimmed by 10 bases and J by 0 bases, 6 bases remained unmatched. CDR1 and CDR2 (germline): SGHTA, FQGNSA. The CDR3 loop reads CATRQGASSGNTIYF. CDR3 coding DNA: TGTGCCACAAGACAGGGGGCCTCCTCTGGAAACACCATATATTTT.

This clone was seen only a few times. The chain recombines TRBV5-5 with TRBJ2-3; perhaps TRBD2 as D (6 bases). The CDR3 totals 14 residues. Germline-derived CDR1 and CDR2 are SGHKS and YYEKEE (reference sequence). The ends were cut back, 2 bases at V and 3 bases at J, with 10 bases in the middle. CDR3 coding DNA: TGTGCCAGCAGCTTTTCCGGGACTACAGATACGCAGTATTTT. This gives the protein CASSFSGTTDTQYF.

This clone was counted a few times. The chain recombines TRBV29-1 with TRBJ2-5; D is perhaps TRBD2 (6 bases). Germline V gene data show CDR1 as SQVTM and CDR2 as ANQGSEA. The CDR3 runs to 11 residues. The V gene lost 3 bases and the J gene lost 8 bases, with 10 bases spanning the gap. CDR3 DNA sequence: TGCAGCGTTGACGGGGGAAAAACCCAGTACTTC. Its translation is CSVDGGKTQYF.

This clone showed up just a few times. This sequence joins TRBV28 and TRBJ2-7; 10 positions match TRBD1. This CDR3 region has 13 residues. CDR1 is MDHEN and CDR2 is SYDVKM in the germline V gene. V lost 5 bases and J lost 5; bases outside the gene matches: 3. CDR3 loop: CASSRGQGNEQYV. The CDR3 region has the DNA TGTGCCAGCAGTAGGGGACAGGGGAACGAGCAGTACGTC.

The gene calls are TRBV4-3 and TRBJ2-2, with a possible D match to TRBD2 (5 bases). The length of the CDR3 is 15 residues. Germline V gene sequence: CDR1 LGHNA, CDR2 YSLEER. V lost 4 bases and J lost 0, with 9 bases in between. The CDR3: CASSPAGPNTGELFF. DNA of the CDR3: TGCGCCAGCAGCCCGGCGGGCCCGAACACCGGGGAGCTGTTTTTT.

This clone turned up a few times. V usage is TRBV25-1 and J usage is TRBJ2-2; possibly TRBD2 for D (5 bases). This CDR3 is built from 15 residues. Trimming stripped 3 bases from V and 1 base from J, with 9 bases between. CDR1 and CDR2 from the germline V gene are MGHDK and SYGVNS. The CDR3 nucleotides read TGTGCCAGCAGTGATCAACGGGGGAACACCGGGGAGCTGTTTTTT. Protein sequence: CASSDQRGNTGELFF. The variable domain in full, with the rest retrieved from reference TRBV25-1 and TRBJ2-2, is EADIYQTPRYLVIGTGKKITLECSQTMGHDKMYWYQQDPGMELHLIHYSYGVNSTEKGDLSSESTVSRIRTEHFPLTLESARPSHTSQYLCASSDQRGNTGELFFGEGSRLTVL.

In its sample, this clone was seen a few times. This chain uses TRBV5-1 with TRBJ2-5, with 7 bases aligning to TRBD2. After removal of 1 base from V and 2 bases from J, the junction contained 11 bases not matched to a gene. This CDR3 region has 17 residues. Germline V gene sequence: CDR1 SGHRS, CDR2 YFSETQ. The CDR3: CASSLWGPLADQETQYF. The CDR3 region has the DNA TGCGCCAGCAGCTTGTGGGGCCCCCTAGCGGATCAAGAGACCCAGTACTTC.

This clone turned up a few times. Relative to the germline gene, one junction end is altered; a read error may explain this. The chain is built from TRBV7-2 and TRBJ2-1, with TRBD2 matching over 7 bases. The germline V gene encodes CDR1 SGHTA and CDR2 FQGNSA. This CDR3 comprises 12 residues. CDR3 region: CASSLAANEQFF. The CDR3 nucleotides read TGTGCCAGCAGCCTAGCGGCCAATGAGCAGTTCTTC.

This clone appeared a few times. The V call is TRBV18, the J call TRBJ1-4, with no clear D. CDR1 KGHSH and CDR2 LQKENI come from the germline V gene. V was cut by 5 bases and J by 0 bases, with 10 bases left in between. The CDR3 runs to 15 residues. DNA of the CDR3: TGTGCCAGCTCAGTGGCAGTTCCAACTAATGAAAAACTGTTTTTT. Translated: CASSVAVPTNEKLFF.

This clone has more than one count but fewer than ten. The chain carries TRBV30 and TRBJ1-5; D uncertain. Germline V lookup: CDR1 GTSNPN, CDR2 SVGIG (reference sequence). This CDR3 is 16 amino acids long. Deletions cut 2 bases from V and 6 bases from J, with 20 bases between. The CDR3 nucleotides are TGTGCCTGGAGTTCGAGGCCAGCCGGGCGGGTTCAGCCCCAGCATTTT. Translated: CAWSSRPAGRVQPQHF.

There are a few counts of this clone. The chain carries TRBV9 and TRBJ1-1, with D hard to call. The CDR3 totals 14 residues. V gave up 4 bases and J gave up 1 base, with 11 bases separating them. Germline-derived CDR1 and CDR2 are SGDLS and YYNGEE. The CDR3 nucleotides read TGTGCCAGCAGCCCTCGTCTGTCGAACACTGAAGCTTTCTTT. Translating gives CASSPRLSNTEAFF.

Details on this clone: In the same sample, other DNA sequences code for this CDR3. The V call is TRBV28, the J call TRBJ2-7; no clear D. Per the germline V gene, CDR1 is MDHEN and CDR2 is SYDVKM. V was shortened by 2 bases and J by 4 bases, with 6 bases between the two germline ends. This CDR3 is 12 amino acids long. For the CDR3, the DNA is TGTGCCAGCAGTTTAAAGGGTTACGAGCAGTACGTC. Translated, it gives CASSLKGYEQYV.

This chain links TRBV25-1 with TRBJ2-5, with a possible D match to TRBD2 (6 bases). V dropped 1 base and J dropped 2 bases, with 14 bases sitting between them. In germline, CDR1 is MGHDK, CDR2 SYGVNS. The CDR3 extends over 16 amino acids. CDR3 in DNA: TGTGCCAGCAGTGAATGGGGAGGAAGGGGACAAGAGACCCAGTACTTC. It encodes CASSEWGGRGQETQYF.

This clone appeared a few times. CDR3 protein: CASSQGYIRQWNNEQFF. CDR3 nucleotides: TGCGCCAGCAGCCAAGGATATATTCGACAGTGGAACAATGAGCAGTTCTTC. This sequence joins TRBV4-3 and TRBJ2-1, with a weak D call TRBD1 (5 bases). The CDR3 has 17 residues. Germline loops: CDR1 LGHNA, CDR2 YSLEER. The V end lost 1 base, the J end lost 5 bases, and 18 bases lay between the germline ends.

This chain joins TRBV7-6 and TRBJ2-7, with TRBD1 identical over 7 bases. The CDR3 runs 14 residues. Germline V gene sequence: CDR1 SGHVS, CDR2 FNYEAQ. With 4 bases clipped from V and 2 bases from J, the junction kept 5 bases outside the gene matches. CDR3 sequence: CASSSLQGAYEQYF. The CDR3, as DNA: TGTGCCAGCAGCTCGCTTCAGGGGGCCTACGAGCAGTACTTC.

This clone was counted only a few times. This chain connects TRBV7-2 to TRBJ1-1; D call uncertain. Germline loops: CDR1 SGHTA, CDR2 FQGNSA. The germline V and J ends were trimmed by 1 base and 0 bases, with 9 bases remaining between them. The CDR3 is 15 amino acids. CDR3 nucleotides: TGTGCCAGCAGCTTAGGACGTCGGGTGAACACTGAAGCTTTCTTT. It codes for CASSLGRRVNTEAFF.

V is TRBV7-9 and J is TRBJ2-1, with 13 positions matching TRBD2. This CDR3 has 16 amino acids. The germline V gene encodes CDR1 SEHNR and CDR2 FQNEAQ (reference sequence). V dropped 6 bases and J dropped 6; count of bases not matched to a gene: 8. This chain's CDR3 is CASRDLGTSGANEQFF. The CDR3 nucleotides read TGTGCCAGCAGGGACTTGGGGACTAGCGGGGCCAATGAGCAGTTCTTC.

This clone was seen only a few times. CDR3 loop: CAWSKGPYNEQFF. The DNA for the CDR3 is TGTGCCTGGAGTAAAGGTCCCTACAATGAGCAGTTCTTC. V and J are TRBV30 and TRBJ2-1; unclear D gene. CDR1 GTSNPN and CDR2 SVGIG come from the germline V gene (reference sequence). This CDR3 is built from 13 residues. Trimming pared 2 bases from V and 2 bases from J, leaving 7 bases between.

The chain couples TRBV29-1 to TRBJ2-6; D gene unclear. Trimming removed 0 bases at V and 3 bases at J, with 3 bases between. The CDR3 length is 13 residues. Germline lookup yields CDR1 SQVTM and CDR2 ANQGSEA. The CDR3 coding sequence is TGCAGCGTTGAAGACCGTGGGGCCAACGTCCTGACTTTC. Protein sequence: CSVEDRGANVLTF.

In this sample, this clone turned up a few times. This same CDR3 is encoded by further DNA sequences in the sample. V usage is TRBV9 and J usage is TRBJ2-3, with a weak D call TRBD2 (5 bases). Looked up from germline, CDR1 is SGDLS and CDR2 is YYNGEE. Deletions cut 0 bases from V and 1 base from J, with 6 bases between. CDR3 length: 14 amino acids. The CDR3 sequence is CASSVDGGTDTQYF. The CDR3 nucleotides are TGTGCCAGCAGCGTAGACGGGGGCACAGATACGCAGTATTTT. Looking up the rest from reference TRBV9 and TRBJ2-3 gives the full variable domain: DSGVTQTPKHLITATGQRVTLRCSPRSGDLSVYWYQQSLDQGLQFLIQYYNGEERAKGNILERFSAQQFPDLHSELNLSSLELGDSALYFCASSVDGGTDTQYFGPGTRLTVL.

The rearrangement links TRBV29-1 to TRBJ1-5; D may be TRBD1 (5 bases). Germline V CDR1 and CDR2: SQVTM, ANQGSEA. V was trimmed by 4 bases and J by 3 bases, leaving 10 bases between them. The CDR3 runs to 13 residues. The CDR3 DNA reads as TGCAGCGTTGTGGGGGGACTCAATCAGCCCCAGCATTTT. Translation gives CSVVGGLNQPQHF.

This clone was observed a handful of times. This chain links TRBV29-1 with TRBJ2-7, with D perhaps TRBD1 or TRBD2 (5 bases each). Germline V lookup: CDR1 SQVTM, CDR2 ANQGSEA. V lost 4 bases to trimming and J lost 4 bases, with 11 bases between them. The CDR3 loop spans 12 amino acids. CDR3: CSVVVGEYEQYV. Written as DNA, the CDR3 is TGCAGCGTTGTGGTGGGGGAATACGAGCAGTACGTC.

This clone turned up a few times. The rearrangement joins TRBV6-5 to TRBJ1-2, with 8 bases matching TRBD1. The V and J ends lost 2 bases and 4 bases, in that order; junction bases with no gene match: 3. This CDR3 region has 14 residues. The germline gives CDR1 MNHEY, CDR2 SVGAGI. Here the CDR3 reads CASSYGTGVYGYTF. CDR3 DNA sequence: TGTGCCAGCAGTTACGGGACAGGAGTCTATGGCTACACCTTC.

CDR3 in amino acids: CASRTSSGNTIYF. The DNA of the CDR3 is TGTGCCAGCAGAACTAGCTCTGGAAACACCATATATTTT. This sequence joins TRBV6-6 and TRBJ1-3; D gene unclear. V was shortened by 6 bases and J by 0 bases, with 6 bases between the two germline ends. Germline values: CDR1 MNHNY, CDR2 SVGAGI (reference sequence). This CDR3 is 13 amino acids long.

This chain links TRBV29-1 with TRBJ1-3, with D tentatively TRBD1 (6 bases). The V end was cut by 5 bases, the J end by 0 bases, with 11 bases between. Germline CDR1 reads SQVTM; CDR2 reads ANQGSEA. The CDR3 runs 14 residues. DNA of the CDR3: TGCAGCGTTTACAGGGAAAGCTCTGGAAACACCATATATTTT. The encoded protein is CSVYRESSGNTIYF.

This clone was counted only a few times. The V and J genes are TRBV7-9 and TRBJ2-3; D perhaps matches TRBD1 (6 bases). The CDR3 sequence is 15 residues long. Germline CDR1 reads SEHNR; CDR2 reads FQNEAQ (reference sequence). The V gene lost 0 bases and the J gene lost 1 base, with 8 bases spanning the gap. This CDR3 reads CASSLARQGTDTQYF. CDR3 DNA sequence: TGTGCCAGCAGCTTAGCGAGACAGGGCACAGATACGCAGTATTTT.

This chain uses TRBV11-2 with TRBJ2-2; D uncertain. There are 14 residues in the CDR3. From germline, CDR1 is SGHAT and CDR2 FQNNGV. V was cut by 3 bases and J by 5 bases, with 10 bases left in between. This CDR3 is CASSFVPLTGELFF. The DNA of the CDR3 is TGTGCCAGCAGCTTCGTTCCTTTAACCGGGGAGCTGTTTTTT.

This chain connects TRBV28 to TRBJ2-5; either TRBD1 or TRBD2 may fit D (5 bases each). CDR1 is MDHEN, CDR2 SYDVKM, per germline. The CDR3 length is 16 residues. Trimming took off 1 base at V and 4 bases at J, with 16 bases between the two ends. CDR3 amino acids: CASSLSGPQGPETQYF. CDR3 DNA sequence: TGTGCCAGCAGTTTATCGGGACCTCAGGGCCCAGAGACCCAGTACTTC.

The V call is TRBV7-2, the J call TRBJ2-7; TRBD1 matches 9 bases. The CDR3 runs to 16 residues. Losses at the gene ends were 0 bases for V and 5 bases for J; bases not matched to a gene: 8. Germline V gene data show CDR1 as SGHTA and CDR2 as FQGNSA. The chain's CDR3 is CASSLAEWDRDDEQYF. CDR3 DNA sequence: TGTGCCAGCAGCTTAGCCGAGTGGGACAGGGATGACGAGCAGTACTTC.